This T cell receptor beta chain was identified in a study of regulatory T cells in long-lasting Graves disease. Arm-PCR of CDR3 regions and iRepertoire HTBI primers were the basis on which TCR beta libraries were built. TCRdb re-called the multiplex PCR reads with MiXCR, one entry per CDR3 protein. The data hold around 460,000 distinct CDR3 sequences, with 14% observed a single time. The CDR3 has 13 amino acids. CDR1 and CDR2 from the germline V gene are SGHTA and FQGNSA. Trimming took off 4 bases at V and 7 bases at J, with 13 bases between the two ends. This clonotype was recorded at least ten times. Regarding time point: newly diagnosed GD, antithyroid drugs for less than 3 months. The TCR library was prepared using RNA isolated from PBMCs. The same sample was also used in a study of T cells in Graves' hyperthyroidism and ophthalmopathy.

The sample here was peripheral blood mononuclear cells (PBMCs), taken at new diagnosis, from a patient treated with antithyroid drugs. The chain combines TRBV7-2 with TRBJ1-2, with a possible D match to TRBD1 (5 bases). The sequence derives from a woman between 50 and 59 years old with Graves disease. CDR3 nucleotides: TGTGCCAGCAGCTCTCAGGGTTTGTCTGGCTACACCTTC. Amino acids: CASSSQGLSGYTF.